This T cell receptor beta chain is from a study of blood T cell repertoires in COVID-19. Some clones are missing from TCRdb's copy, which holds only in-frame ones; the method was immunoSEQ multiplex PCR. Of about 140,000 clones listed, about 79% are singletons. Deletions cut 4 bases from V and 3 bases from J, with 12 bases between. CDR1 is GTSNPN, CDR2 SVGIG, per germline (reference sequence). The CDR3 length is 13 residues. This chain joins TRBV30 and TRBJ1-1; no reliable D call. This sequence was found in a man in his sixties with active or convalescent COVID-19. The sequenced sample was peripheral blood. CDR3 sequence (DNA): TGTGCCTGGACAGCGGGCCCGCACACTGAAGCTTTCTTT. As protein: CAWTAGPHTEAFF.